This TCR beta chain was sequenced during a study of cytomegalovirus exposure and HLA in healthy donors. About the research overall: The approximately 130 validation repertoires were reported in a later analysis to have been generated on the same platform as the 666 first-cohort repertoires. Points from the study as a whole: In vitro experiments confirmed that three CMV-associated chains were specific for CMV antigens. First-cohort TCR clusters were later found to tend to co-occur in the 120 or so validation repertoires.

Germline CDR1 is LGHNA and CDR2 is YSLEER. The CDR3 is 16 residues long. V was clipped by 0 bases and J by 4 bases; unmatched bases: 7. Points on this clone: Its antigen is as yet unknown.

TCRdb keeps only in-frame clones here, not all; method: immunoSEQ multiplex PCR. Among approximately 270,000 clones listed, approximately 84% were seen once. The chain uses TRBV4-3 and TRBJ2-5; 8 nucleotides align to TRBD1. The sequenced material came from PBMCs. This TCR was recovered from a man aged 18 to 30 in good health and CMV-seropositive. The CDR3 coding sequence is TGCGCCAGCAGCCAAGATGGAGCAGGGGGCGGAGAGACCCAGTACTTC. Residues: CASSQDGAGGGETQYF.